What follows are 5 T cell receptor beta chains derived from one specimen sequenced in a study of cytomegalovirus exposure and HLA in healthy donors. Amplification used 60 Vbeta primers and 13 Jbeta primers. Repertoires were generated with immunoSEQ multiplex PCR, while TCRdb's copy carries only in-frame clones and drops some. The sample lists about 160,000 clones; around three quarters were seen once. The sequencing input was PBMCs. These receptors came from a man aged 30 to 45 in good health and CMV-seropositive.

The chain combines TRBV28 with TRBJ1-2; unclear D gene. Trimming stripped 3 bases from V and 2 bases from J, with 10 bases between. The CDR3 contains 14 residues. Germline CDR1 and CDR2: MDHEN and SYDVKM. CDR3 DNA: TGTGCCAGCAGTTTGCACAGCTCCAACTATGGCTACACCTTC. The encoded protein is CASSLHSSNYGYTF.

V usage is TRBV15 and J usage is TRBJ2-5; 7 bases agree with TRBD2. J lost 6 bases, V lost 5 bases, and 27 bases had no gene match. Germline V CDR1 and CDR2: LNHNV, YYDKDF (reference sequence). The CDR3 totals 20 residues. CDR3 protein: CATSGSSSWTGTTLTKTQYF. The CDR3 DNA follows: TGTGCCACCAGCGGGAGCTCCAGTTGGACCGGGACTACACTAACGAAGACCCAGTACTTC.

This clone was seen a few times. Additional DNA sequences in this sample encode the identical CDR3. This sequence joins TRBV7-9 and TRBJ2-7, with a possible D match to TRBD2 (5 bases). Germline V gene lookup returns CDR1 SEHNR and CDR2 FQNEAQ (reference sequence). Trimming shortened V by 2 bases and J by 1 base, and 6 bases separated the two germline ends. The CDR3 has 13 residues. The CDR3 reads CASSLPGSYEQYF. As DNA, the CDR3 is TGTGCCAGCAGCTTACCGGGATCCTACGAGCAGTACTTC. The whole variable domain, remainder taken from reference TRBV7-9 and TRBJ2-7, is DTGVSQNPRHKITKRGQNVTFRCDPISEHNRLYWYRQTLGQGPEFLTYFQNEAQLEKSRLLSDRFSAERPKGSFSTLEIQRTEQGDSAMYLCASSLPGSYEQYFGPGTRLTVT.

This chain connects TRBV5-4 to TRBJ2-3, with 9 bases fitting TRBD1. V lost 2 bases and J lost 6; bases outside the gene matches: 7. Germline CDR1 is SGHNT and CDR2 is YYREEE (reference sequence). This CDR3 is built from 15 residues. The CDR3 sequence is CASSFPGTGKDTQYF. The CDR3 nucleotides read TGTGCCAGCAGCTTTCCCGGGACAGGGAAGGATACGCAGTATTTT.

The chain recombines TRBV6-5 with TRBJ2-5; a weak D match, TRBD2 (6 bases). Trimming removed 4 bases at V and 5 bases at J, with 11 bases between. This CDR3 spans 13 amino acids. CDR1 and CDR2 (germline): MNHEY, SVGAGI. The CDR3 bases are TGTGCCAGCAGTTTTAGCGGTCCGGAGACCCAGTACTTC. Encoded protein: CASSFSGPETQYF.